The rows below give T cell receptor beta chains drawn from one sample of a study of blood T cell repertoires in COVID-19. Clones were sequenced by immunoSEQ multiplex PCR, and TCRdb holds only the in-frame ones, with some missing. The table has about 200,000 clones, 65% to 80% seen once. The sequenced sample was PBMCs or T cells enriched from blood (not recorded which). These receptors all come from a woman between 50 and 59 years old with acute COVID-19. The CDR3 runs from the conserved cysteine through the conserved F or W. The D gene is left open where the match is weak. Only part of the rows carry a size: once, few, many, or a class if the clone is expanded.

J gene: TRBJ1-2
clone size: many
CDR3 length: 12
D gene: -
V gene: TRBV11-2
CDR3 DNA: TGTGCCAGCAGCTTATATGACTATGGCTACACCTTC
CDR3 protein: CASSLYDYGYTF

J gene: TRBJ1-5
clone size: many
CDR3 length: 15
D gene: TRBD1
V gene: TRBV7-8
CDR3 DNA: TGTGCCAGCAGCTCCGGGACAGGGCAGGGTCAGCCCCAGCATTTT
CDR3 protein: CASSSGTGQGQPQHF

J gene: TRBJ2-1
clone size: -
CDR3 length: 15
D gene: TRBD2
V gene: TRBV7-2
CDR3 DNA: TGTGCCAGCAGCTCTACTAGCGGGGGGTACAATGAGCAGTTCTTC
CDR3 protein: CASSSTSGGYNEQFF

J gene: TRBJ2-4
clone size: -
CDR3 length: 18
D gene: -
V gene: TRBV28
CDR3 DNA: TGTGCCAGCAGTTCGGTGGCAGGTTTGTCCTTAGCCAAAAACATTCAGTACTTC
CDR3 protein: CASSSVAGLSLAKNIQYF

J gene: TRBJ2-1
clone size: -
CDR3 length: 18
D gene: TRBD2
V gene: TRBV30
CDR3 DNA: TGTGCCTGGGGGGGAGAAGGACTAGCGGGCACCTACTACAATGAGCAGTTCTTC
CDR3 protein: CAWGGEGLAGTYYNEQFF

J gene: TRBJ1-2
clone size: once
CDR3 length: 12
D gene: -
V gene: TRBV28
CDR3 DNA: TGTGCCAGCAAGATATCGGGCTATGGCTACACCTTC
CDR3 protein: CASKISGYGYTF

J gene: TRBJ1-1
clone size: -
CDR3 length: 14
D gene: TRBD1
V gene: TRBV11-2
CDR3 DNA: TGTGCCAGCAGCCGACAGGGGCAGAACACTGAAGCTTTCTTT
CDR3 protein: CASSRQGQNTEAFF

J gene: TRBJ2-2
clone size: -
CDR3 length: 19
D gene: -
V gene: TRBV7-6
CDR3 DNA: TGTGCCAGCAGCTTAGCCCCCAGGGGGGCGGGGGGCAACACCGGGGAGCTGTTTTTT
CDR3 protein: CASSLAPRGAGGNTGELFF

J gene: TRBJ1-1
clone size: few
CDR3 length: 13
D gene: TRBD1
V gene: TRBV25-1
CDR3 DNA: TGTGCCAGCAGAGGACAGGGGAGCACTGAAGCTTTCTTT
CDR3 protein: CASRGQGSTEAFF

J gene: TRBJ1-1
clone size: -
CDR3 length: 14
D gene: TRBD1
V gene: TRBV6-6
CDR3 DNA: TGTGCCAGCAGGAGTAACAGGGGGAACACTGAAGCTTTCTTT
CDR3 protein: CASRSNRGNTEAFF

J gene: TRBJ1-1
clone size: -
CDR3 length: 13
D gene: TRBD1
V gene: TRBV29-1
CDR3 DNA: TGCAGCGTTGCAAGGACAGGGAATGCTGAAGCTTTCTTT
CDR3 protein: CSVARTGNAEAFF

J gene: TRBJ2-5
clone size: -
CDR3 length: 16
D gene: -
V gene: TRBV5-1
CDR3 DNA: TGCGCCAGCAGCTTGCTTGTGTCTCTTGGTCGGGAGACCCAGTACTTC
CDR3 protein: CASSLLVSLGRETQYF

J gene: TRBJ2-3
clone size: -
CDR3 length: 18
D gene: TRBD2
V gene: TRBV9
CDR3 DNA: TGTGCCAGCAGCGTAGGACTAGCGGGGATATCTAGCACAGATACGCAGTATTTT
CDR3 protein: CASSVGLAGISSTDTQYF

J gene: TRBJ1-2
clone size: once
CDR3 length: 12
D gene: -
V gene: TRBV3-1/TRBV3-2
CDR3 DNA: TGTGCCAGCAGCCAAGTGGCGACCAGGTCGCACTTC
CDR3 protein: CASSQVATRSHF

J gene: TRBJ1-1
clone size: -
CDR3 length: 18
D gene: TRBD1
V gene: TRBV19
CDR3 DNA: TGTGCCAGTAGTATAGCCACGACAGGGACCCTTCTGAACACTGAAGCTTTCTTT
CDR3 protein: CASSIATTGTLLNTEAFF

J gene: TRBJ2-5
clone size: -
CDR3 length: 16
D gene: TRBD1
V gene: TRBV7-3
CDR3 DNA: TGTGCCAGCAGCTTAACCGGGCAGGGGGCGCAAGAGACCCAGTACTTC
CDR3 protein: CASSLTGQGAQETQYF

J gene: TRBJ2-5
clone size: -
CDR3 length: 13
D gene: -
V gene: TRBV7-7
CDR3 DNA: TGTGCCAGCAGCTTAGGGCCCACCGAGACCCAGTACTTC
CDR3 protein: CASSLGPTETQYF

J gene: TRBJ2-6
clone size: -
CDR3 length: 19
D gene: TRBD2
V gene: TRBV5-5
CDR3 DNA: TGTGCCAGCAGCTTGACGGGATCGGGAGGGGGACATGGGGCCAACGTCCTGACTTTC
CDR3 protein: CASSLTGSGGGHGANVLTF

J gene: TRBJ2-5
clone size: -
CDR3 length: 15
D gene: TRBD1
V gene: TRBV11-2
CDR3 DNA: TGTGCCAGCAGCCCAGGGGGTGCTGGGGAAGAGACCCAGTACTTC
CDR3 protein: CASSPGGAGEETQYF

J gene: TRBJ1-4
clone size: -
CDR3 length: 13
D gene: -
V gene: TRBV30
CDR3 DNA: TGTGCCTGGAGTGTACAAGTCGCTGAAAAACTGTTTTTT
CDR3 protein: CAWSVQVAEKLFF

J gene: TRBJ1-1
clone size: many
CDR3 length: 13
D gene: -
V gene: TRBV4-1
CDR3 DNA: TGCGCCAGCAGGTGGGAGCAGGGGACTGAAGCTTTCTTT
CDR3 protein: CASRWEQGTEAFF

J gene: TRBJ1-1
clone size: -
CDR3 length: 17
D gene: -
V gene: TRBV7-9
CDR3 DNA: TGTGCCAGCAGCTTACCCCGGGGGGGGCCGGGGGACACTGAAGCTTTCTTT
CDR3 protein: CASSLPRGGPGDTEAFF